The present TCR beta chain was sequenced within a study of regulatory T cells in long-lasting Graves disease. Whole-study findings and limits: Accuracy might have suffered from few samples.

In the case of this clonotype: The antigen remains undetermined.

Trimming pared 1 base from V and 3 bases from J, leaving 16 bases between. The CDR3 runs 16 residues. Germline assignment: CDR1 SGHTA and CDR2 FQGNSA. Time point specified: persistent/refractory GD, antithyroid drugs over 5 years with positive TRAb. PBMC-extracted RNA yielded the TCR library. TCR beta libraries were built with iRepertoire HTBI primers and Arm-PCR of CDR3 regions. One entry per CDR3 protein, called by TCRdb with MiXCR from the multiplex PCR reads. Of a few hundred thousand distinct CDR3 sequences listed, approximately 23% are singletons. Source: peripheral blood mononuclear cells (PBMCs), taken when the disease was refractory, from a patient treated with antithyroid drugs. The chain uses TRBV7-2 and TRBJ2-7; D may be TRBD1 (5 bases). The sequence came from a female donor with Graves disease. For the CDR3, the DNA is TGTGCCAGCAGCTTAGGGACAATTAGTGGAAACTACGAGCAGTACTTC. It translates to CASSLGTISGNYEQYF.